The 26 T cell receptor beta chains below all came from one sample that was sequenced in a study of cytomegalovirus exposure and HLA in healthy donors. PCR used 60 Vbeta primers and 13 Jbeta primers. The table came from immunoSEQ multiplex PCR; TCRdb's copy has only in-frame clones and leaves some out. Its table lists some 130,000 clones. The sequenced sample consisted of PBMCs. Receptor source: a woman between 35 and 50 years old in good health and CMV-seropositive.

V and J are TRBV6-4 and TRBJ2-7; D possibly corresponds to TRBD1 (6 bases). V lost 11 bases to trimming and J lost 2 bases, with 19 bases between them. Germline loops: CDR1 MRHNA, CDR2 SNTAGT. The CDR3 is 14 residues long. The CDR3 DNA is TGTGCCGGAAGAGGGGGACACTTTCCCTACGAGCAGTACTTC. It encodes CAGRGGHFPYEQYF.

The rearrangement links TRBV9 to TRBJ1-2; maybe TRBD1 (5 bases). CDR1 is SGDLS and CDR2 is YYNGEE in the germline V gene. This CDR3 comprises 15 residues. V lost 0 bases, J lost 5 bases, and 14 bases lay in between. The CDR3 is CASSVGEGAEYGYTF. The CDR3 nucleotides are TGTGCCAGCAGCGTAGGAGAAGGGGCTGAATATGGCTACACCTTC.

This chain connects TRBV27 to TRBJ1-4, with TRBD1 matching 9 bases. The CDR3 totals 14 residues. Trimming took 6 bases from V and 5 from J; bases not matched to a gene: 4. Germline V lookup: CDR1 MNHEY, CDR2 SMNVEV (reference sequence). CDR3 sequence: CASRRTGENEKLFF. CDR3 in DNA: TGTGCCAGCAGGAGGACAGGGGAAAATGAAAAACTGTTTTTT.

V gene TRBV5-5 combines with J gene TRBJ1-1; no clear D. CDR3 length: 14 amino acids. The ends were cut back, 3 bases at V and 5 bases at J, with 14 bases in the middle. CDR1 is SGHKS, CDR2 YYEKEE, per germline (reference sequence). CDR3 in DNA: TGTGCCAGCAGCTCCGGTCCGGGGAGAACTGAAGCTTTCTTT. This sequence encodes CASSSGPGRTEAFF.

The chain is built from TRBV6-7 and TRBJ1-3; TRBD1 might be the D (6 bases). TRBV6-7 is sorted into the ORF group, with uncertain function. CDR3 size: 15 residues. The germline V and J ends were trimmed by 10 bases and 0 bases, with 16 bases remaining between them. The CDR3 loop is CANPGHRSSGNTIYF. The CDR3 nucleotides are TGTGCCAACCCGGGACACCGATCCTCTGGAAACACCATATATTTT.

This rearrangement joins TRBV5-1 to TRBJ2-7; D perhaps matches TRBD1 (6 bases). Trimming removed 0 bases from V and 3 bases from J, with 10 bases in between. The CDR3 covers 14 residues. Germline-derived CDR1 and CDR2 are SGHRS and YFSETQ. CDR3 DNA sequence: TGCGCCAGCAGCTTGGCGGTAGGGGGCTACGAGCAGTACTTC. It codes for CASSLAVGGYEQYF.

This chain joins TRBV28 and TRBJ2-7, with D possibly being TRBD1 (5 bases). Looked up from germline, CDR1 is MDHEN and CDR2 is SYDVKM. V gave up 4 bases and J gave up 8 bases, with 12 bases separating them. The CDR3 has 12 residues. The CDR3 protein is CASSSRQYKQYF. Written as DNA, the CDR3 is TGTGCCAGCAGTTCACGACAGTACAAGCAGTACTTC.

V is TRBV5-1 and J is TRBJ2-3, with 9 bases fitting TRBD2. J gave up 1 base and V 4 bases, and 16 bases lay outside the gene matches. CDR1 is SGHRS, CDR2 YFSETQ, per germline. The CDR3 contains 19 residues. The CDR3 DNA reads TGCGCCAGCAGCCTCCGATCTAGCGGGATCCGCGGGGGCACAGATACGCAGTATTTT. Protein: CASSLRSSGIRGGTDTQYF.

This rearrangement joins TRBV7-3 to TRBJ2-1, with 8 bases fitting TRBD1. With 5 bases clipped from V and 6 bases from J, the junction kept 9 bases outside the gene matches. The length of the CDR3 is 15 residues. Germline V gene lookup returns CDR1 SGHTA and CDR2 FQGTGA. The DNA of the CDR3 is TGTGCCAGCAGCCCCGCAGGGGGCGCGGGCAATGAGCAGTTCTTC. Translating it yields CASSPAGGAGNEQFF.

The rearrangement uses TRBV28 and TRBJ1-5; maybe TRBD1 (5 bases). With 3 bases removed from V and 2 bases from J, the gap between germline ends came to 20 bases. Germline V gene data show CDR1 as MDHEN and CDR2 as SYDVKM. There are 18 residues in the CDR3. CDR3 sequence (DNA): TGTGCCAGCAGTTTCCGGGACTGGCGTTTAAATCGCAATCAGCCCCAGCATTTT. This sequence encodes CASSFRDWRLNRNQPQHF.

This chain links TRBV7-3 with TRBJ1-2, with D unresolved. Germline assignment: CDR1 SGHTA and CDR2 FQGTGA. The CDR3 runs to 13 residues. Trimming took off 5 bases at V and 4 bases at J, with 11 bases between the two ends. CDR3 in amino acids: CASSPGDTYGYTF. The CDR3 nucleotides read TGTGCCAGCAGCCCAGGCGACACCTATGGCTACACCTTC.

This chain joins TRBV30 and TRBJ1-1; tentative D call: TRBD1 (6 bases). This CDR3 comprises 15 residues. Germline V CDR1 and CDR2: GTSNPN, SVGIG (reference sequence). V was cut by 0 bases and J by 4 bases, with 15 bases left in between. CDR3 sequence reads: CAWSVRLGGATEAFF. CDR3 in DNA: TGTGCCTGGAGTGTACGGCTCGGGGGGGCCACTGAAGCTTTCTTT. Filled out from reference TRBV30 and TRBJ1-1, the complete variable domain reads SQTIHQWPATLVQPVGSPLSLECTVEGTSNPNLYWYRQAAGRGLQLLFYSVGIGQISSEVPQNLSASRPQDRQFILSSKKLLLSDSGFYLCAWSVRLGGATEAFFGQGTRLTVV.

V and J are TRBV5-1 and TRBJ1-2; D is ambiguous. Trimming shortened V by 2 bases and J by 0 bases, and 14 bases separated the two germline ends. The length of the CDR3 is 16 residues. Germline-derived CDR1 and CDR2 are SGHRS and YFSETQ. CDR3 DNA sequence: TGCGCCAGCAGCTTATCGGCGGGTGCCTCTAACTATGGCTACACCTTC. It translates to CASSLSAGASNYGYTF.

The gene calls are TRBV5-4 and TRBJ2-5; the D gene is possibly TRBD2 (6 bases). V lost 1 base and J lost 5, with 9 bases in between. Germline CDR1 and CDR2: SGHNT and YYREEE (reference sequence). CDR3 length equals 13 residues. CDR3: CASSLLGRETQYF. The DNA for the CDR3 is TGTGCCAGCAGCTTGCTGGGGAGGGAGACCCAGTACTTC.

The J gene is TRBJ1-6, the V gene TRBV27; D call uncertain. The CDR3 loop spans 14 amino acids. The germline CDR1 and CDR2 sequences are MNHEY and SMNVEV (reference sequence). With 0 bases removed from V and 8 bases from J, the gap between germline ends came to 8 bases. For the CDR3, the DNA is TGTGCCAGCAGTTTATCGGCTAGTTATTCACCCCTCCACTTT. Protein: CASSLSASYSPLHF.

The V call is TRBV5-1, the J call TRBJ1-1; D gene ambiguous. The V gene's germline CDR1 is SGHRS and CDR2 YFSETQ. The CDR3 length is 16 residues. Trimming pared 2 bases from V and 0 bases from J, leaving 14 bases between. The CDR3 nucleotides are TGCGCCAGCAGCTTCACGGGCGAGGGCTTGAACACTGAAGCTTTCTTT. It codes for CASSFTGEGLNTEAFF.

This rearrangement joins TRBV7-9 to TRBJ1-2; TRBD1 matches 7 bases. V shed 4 bases and J 9 bases; nucleotides not matched to a gene: 8. Germline assignment: CDR1 SEHNR and CDR2 FQNEAQ (reference sequence). The CDR3 runs 13 residues. The DNA of the CDR3 is TGTGCCAGCAGCTACGGACAGGTTTATAGCTACACCTTC. Translating gives CASSYGQVYSYTF.

The chain has TRBV6-1 and TRBJ2-7; 8 nucleotides align to TRBD2. The trim removed 8 bases at V and 0 bases at J, leaving 3 bases unmatched. CDR1 and CDR2 from the germline V gene are MNHNS and SASEGT. The CDR3 sequence is 13 residues long. The chain's CDR3 is CASGTRPSYEQYF. CDR3 in DNA: TGTGCCAGCGGGACTAGACCCTCCTACGAGCAGTACTTC.

The chain carries TRBV30 and TRBJ2-5; the D gene is possibly TRBD2 (5 bases). Germline CDR1 reads GTSNPN; CDR2 reads SVGIG (reference sequence). Trimming pared 0 bases from V and 4 bases from J, leaving 15 bases between. The CDR3 spans 15 residues. CDR3 protein: CAWSVGGSGRETQYF. The DNA of the CDR3 is TGTGCCTGGAGTGTAGGTGGCAGTGGGAGAGAGACCCAGTACTTC.

The chain employs TRBV28 and TRBJ1-2, with 8 nucleotides matching TRBD1. Losses at the gene ends were 6 bases for V and 0 bases for J; bases not matched to a gene: 0. Looked up from germline, CDR1 is MDHEN and CDR2 is SYDVKM. The CDR3 has 13 amino acids. CDR3 in DNA: TGTGCCAGCAGGGGACAGGCTAACTATGGCTACACCTTC. This translates into CASRGQANYGYTF.

This sequence joins TRBV6-6 and TRBJ2-7; TRBD2 matches at 8 bases. The germline V gene encodes CDR1 MNHNY and CDR2 SVGAGI (reference sequence). J was trimmed by 4 bases and V by 5 bases; bases with no gene match: 10. The CDR3 is 15 amino acids. This CDR3 reads CASSPSGRYSYEQYF. The CDR3 DNA follows: TGTGCCAGCAGTCCCAGCGGGAGATACTCGTACGAGCAGTACTTC.

The V and J genes are TRBV19 and TRBJ1-6; D is unclear. The CDR3 has 16 amino acids. Trimming cost V 5 bases and J 0 bases, with 11 bases left between them. CDR1 is LNHDA and CDR2 is SQIVND in the germline V gene (reference sequence). This chain's CDR3 is CASSPGRDSYNSPLHF. CDR3 DNA sequence: TGTGCCAGTAGTCCTGGGCGCGACTCCTATAATTCACCCCTCCACTTT.

V is TRBV5-1 and J is TRBJ2-7; the D is unclear. With 0 bases removed from V and 3 bases from J, the gap between germline ends came to 7 bases. The germline gives CDR1 SGHRS, CDR2 YFSETQ. CDR3 length: 13 residues. The CDR3 sequence is CASSLAAVYEQYF. CDR3 DNA sequence: TGCGCCAGCAGCTTGGCGGCGGTCTACGAGCAGTACTTC.

Details on this clone: The germline gene is not matched at one end of the junction; a read error may be the cause. V and J are TRBV7-3 and TRBJ2-3; maybe TRBD2 (6 bases). The CDR3 is 13 amino acids. Germline V CDR1 and CDR2: SGHTA, FQGTGA. The CDR3 protein is CASSLTSGDTRYF. In DNA, the CDR3 is TGTGCCAGCAGCTTAACGTCGGGGGATACGCGGTATTTT.

The chain uses TRBV27 and TRBJ2-6; D remains unclear. The CDR3 spans 15 residues. Germline V gene lookup returns CDR1 MNHEY and CDR2 SMNVEV (reference sequence). Trimming cost V 5 bases and J 0 bases, with 8 bases left between them. The CDR3 protein is CASSPISSGANVLTF. The CDR3 coding sequence is TGTGCCAGCAGTCCTATCTCCTCTGGGGCCAACGTCCTGACTTTC.

The chain recombines TRBV6-6 with TRBJ2-7; D uncertain. The CDR3 sequence is 15 residues long. V was shortened by 0 bases and J by 9 bases, with 18 bases between the two germline ends. Germline V gene lookup returns CDR1 MNHNY and CDR2 SVGAGI (reference sequence). CDR3 sequence (DNA): TGTGCCAGCAGTTACTCGAATAACCACCTCGGTGGGCAGTACTTC. It translates to CASSYSNNHLGGQYF.